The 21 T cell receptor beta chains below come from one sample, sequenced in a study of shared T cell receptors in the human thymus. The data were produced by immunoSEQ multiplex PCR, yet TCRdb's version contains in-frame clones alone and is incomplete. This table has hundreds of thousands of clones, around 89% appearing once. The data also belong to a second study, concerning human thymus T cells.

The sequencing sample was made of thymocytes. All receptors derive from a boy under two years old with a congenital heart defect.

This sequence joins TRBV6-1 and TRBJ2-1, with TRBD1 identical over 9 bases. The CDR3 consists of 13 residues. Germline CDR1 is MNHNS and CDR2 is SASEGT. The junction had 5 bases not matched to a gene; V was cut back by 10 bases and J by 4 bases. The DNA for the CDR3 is TGTGCCACCGGACAGGGGCTGTACAATGAGCAGTTCTTC. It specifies CATGQGLYNEQFF.

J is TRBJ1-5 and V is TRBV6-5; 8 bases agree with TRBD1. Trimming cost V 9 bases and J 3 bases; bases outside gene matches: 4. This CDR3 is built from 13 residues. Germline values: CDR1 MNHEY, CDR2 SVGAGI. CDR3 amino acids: CASSDRANQPQHF. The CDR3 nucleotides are TGTGCCAGTTCGGACAGGGCCAATCAGCCCCAGCATTTT.

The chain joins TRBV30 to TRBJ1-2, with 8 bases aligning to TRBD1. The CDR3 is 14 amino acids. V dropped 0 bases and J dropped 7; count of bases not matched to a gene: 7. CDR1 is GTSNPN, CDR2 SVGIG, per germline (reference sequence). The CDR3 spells CAWSVGQGAVGYTF. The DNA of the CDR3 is TGTGCCTGGAGTGTAGGTCAGGGGGCGGTTGGCTACACCTTC.

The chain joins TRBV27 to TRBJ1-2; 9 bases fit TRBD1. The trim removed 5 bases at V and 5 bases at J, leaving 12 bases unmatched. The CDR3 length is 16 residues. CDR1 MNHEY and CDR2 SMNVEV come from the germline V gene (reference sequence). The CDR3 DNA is TGTGCCAGCAGTCTTATGGGTAGACAGGGGGAATATGGCTACACCTTC. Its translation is CASSLMGRQGEYGYTF.

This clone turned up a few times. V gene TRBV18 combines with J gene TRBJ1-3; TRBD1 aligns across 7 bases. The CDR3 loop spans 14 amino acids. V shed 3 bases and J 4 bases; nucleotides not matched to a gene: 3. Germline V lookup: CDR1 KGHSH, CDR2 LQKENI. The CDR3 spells CASSPTGRGNTIYF. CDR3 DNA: TGTGCCAGCTCACCGACAGGGCGCGGAAACACCATATATTTT.

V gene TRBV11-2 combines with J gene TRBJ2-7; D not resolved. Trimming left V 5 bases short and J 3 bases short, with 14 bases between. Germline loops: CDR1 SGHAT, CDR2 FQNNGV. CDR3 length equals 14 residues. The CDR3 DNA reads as TGTGCCAGCAGCCCCCGAGTAGCCGTCTACGAGCAGTACTTC. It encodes CASSPRVAVYEQYF.

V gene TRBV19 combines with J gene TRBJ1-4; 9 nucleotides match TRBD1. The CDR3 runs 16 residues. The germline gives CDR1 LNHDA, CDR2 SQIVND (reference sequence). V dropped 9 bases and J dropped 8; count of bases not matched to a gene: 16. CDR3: CARPDTGGPVREKLFF. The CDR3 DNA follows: TGTGCCAGACCGGATACAGGGGGCCCGGTACGAGAAAAACTGTTTTTT.

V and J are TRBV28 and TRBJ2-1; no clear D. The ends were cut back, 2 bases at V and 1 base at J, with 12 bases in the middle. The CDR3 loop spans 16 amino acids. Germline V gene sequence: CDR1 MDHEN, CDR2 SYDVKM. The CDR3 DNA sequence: TGTGCCAGCAGTTTAAGGTGGCGGAGTTCCTACAATGAGCAGTTCTTC. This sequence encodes CASSLRWRSSYNEQFF.

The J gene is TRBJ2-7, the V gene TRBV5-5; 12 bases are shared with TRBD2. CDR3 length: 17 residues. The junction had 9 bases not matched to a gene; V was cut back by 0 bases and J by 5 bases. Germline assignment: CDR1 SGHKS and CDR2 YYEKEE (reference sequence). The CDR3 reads CASSLAELAGGPHEQYF. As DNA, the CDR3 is TGTGCCAGCAGCTTGGCCGAGCTAGCGGGAGGGCCCCACGAGCAGTACTTC. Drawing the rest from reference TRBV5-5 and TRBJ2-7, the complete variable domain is DAGVTQSPTHLIKTRGQQVTLRCSPISGHKSVSWYQQVLGQGPQFIFQYYEKEERGRGNFPDRFSARQFPNYSSELNVNALLLGDSALYLCASSLAELAGGPHEQYFGPGTRLTVT.

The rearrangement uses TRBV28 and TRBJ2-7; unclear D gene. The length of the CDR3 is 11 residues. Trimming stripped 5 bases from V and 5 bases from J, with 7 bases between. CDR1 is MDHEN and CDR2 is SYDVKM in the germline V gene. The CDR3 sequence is CASSPEDEQYF. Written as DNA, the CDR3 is TGTGCCAGCAGTCCAGAAGACGAGCAGTACTTC.

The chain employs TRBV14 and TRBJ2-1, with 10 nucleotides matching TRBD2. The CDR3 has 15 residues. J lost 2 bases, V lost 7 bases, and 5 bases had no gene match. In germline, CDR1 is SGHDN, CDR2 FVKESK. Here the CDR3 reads CASTPSGRAYNEQFF. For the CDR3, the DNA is TGTGCCAGCACCCCTAGCGGGAGAGCCTACAATGAGCAGTTCTTC.

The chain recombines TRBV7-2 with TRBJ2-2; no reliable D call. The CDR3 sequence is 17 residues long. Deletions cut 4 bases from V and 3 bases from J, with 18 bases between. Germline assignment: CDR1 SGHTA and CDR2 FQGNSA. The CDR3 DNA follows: TGTGCCAGCAGCTACCCCGAAGCCAGCGAGGACACCGGGGAGCTGTTTTTT. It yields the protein CASSYPEASEDTGELFF.

The CDR3 region has the DNA TGCGCCAGCACAAGTGGGGGGACCGGGACCCAAGAGACCCAGTACTTC. It codes for CASTSGGTGTQETQYF. The V gene is TRBV5-1, the J gene TRBJ2-5; perhaps TRBD2 as D (6 bases). V was pared by 6 bases and J by 1 base, with 19 bases between. CDR1 is SGHRS, CDR2 YFSETQ, per germline. The CDR3 is 16 amino acids.

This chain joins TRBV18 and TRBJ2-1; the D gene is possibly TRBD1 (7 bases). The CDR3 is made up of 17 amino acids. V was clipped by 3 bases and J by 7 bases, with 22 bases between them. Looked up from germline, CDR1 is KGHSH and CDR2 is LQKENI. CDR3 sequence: CASSPKPTGEEGNEQFF. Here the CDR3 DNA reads TGTGCCAGCTCACCCAAACCAACAGGGGAGGAAGGTAATGAGCAGTTCTTC.

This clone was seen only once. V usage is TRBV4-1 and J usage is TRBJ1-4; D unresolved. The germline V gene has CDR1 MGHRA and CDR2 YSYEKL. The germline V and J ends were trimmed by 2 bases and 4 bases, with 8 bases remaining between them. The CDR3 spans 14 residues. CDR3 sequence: CASSQRGINEKLFF. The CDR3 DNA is TGCGCCAGCAGCCAACGAGGCATTAATGAAAAACTGTTTTTT.

The CDR3 region has the DNA TGTGCCAGCACCTTGCGGACAGGCTTACCCTACGAGCAGTACTTC. This codes for CASTLRTGLPYEQYF. V is TRBV28 and J is TRBJ2-7, with 7 positions matching TRBD1. The CDR3 runs to 15 residues. Germline loops: CDR1 MDHEN, CDR2 SYDVKM. With 7 bases clipped from V and 2 bases from J, the junction kept 11 bases outside the gene matches. The variable domain in full, completed from reference TRBV28 and TRBJ2-7, reads DVKVTQSSRYLVKRTGEKVFLECVQDMDHENMFWYRQDPGLGLRLIYFSYDVKMKEKGDIPEGYSVSREKKERFSLILESASTNQTSMYLCASTLRTGLPYEQYFGPGTRLTVT.

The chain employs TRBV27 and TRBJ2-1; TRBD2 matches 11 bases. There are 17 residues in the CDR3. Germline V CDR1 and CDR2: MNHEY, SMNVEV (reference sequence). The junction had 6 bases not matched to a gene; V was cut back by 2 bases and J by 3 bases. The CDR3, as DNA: TGTGCCAGCAGTTTAGTTTCCGGGACTAGCGGCTACAATGAGCAGTTCTTC. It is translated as CASSLVSGTSGYNEQFF.

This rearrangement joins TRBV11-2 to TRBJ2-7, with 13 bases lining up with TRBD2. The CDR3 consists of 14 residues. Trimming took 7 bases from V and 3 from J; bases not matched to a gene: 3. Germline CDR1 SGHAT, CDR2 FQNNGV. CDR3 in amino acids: CASTRLAGGYEQYF. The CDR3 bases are TGTGCCAGCACCAGACTAGCGGGGGGCTACGAGCAGTACTTC.

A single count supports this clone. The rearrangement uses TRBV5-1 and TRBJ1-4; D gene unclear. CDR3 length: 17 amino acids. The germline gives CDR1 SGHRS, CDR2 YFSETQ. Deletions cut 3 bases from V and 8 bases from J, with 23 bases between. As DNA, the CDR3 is TGCGCCAGCAGCTCCCTGGGCCCCGAAGGTTTTGGGGAAAAACTGTTTTTT. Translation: CASSSLGPEGFGEKLFF.

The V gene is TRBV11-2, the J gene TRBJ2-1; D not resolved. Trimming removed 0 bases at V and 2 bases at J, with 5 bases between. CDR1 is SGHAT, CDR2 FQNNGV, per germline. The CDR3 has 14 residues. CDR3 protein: CASSLEGPYNEQFF. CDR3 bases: TGTGCCAGCAGCTTAGAGGGCCCCTACAATGAGCAGTTCTTC.

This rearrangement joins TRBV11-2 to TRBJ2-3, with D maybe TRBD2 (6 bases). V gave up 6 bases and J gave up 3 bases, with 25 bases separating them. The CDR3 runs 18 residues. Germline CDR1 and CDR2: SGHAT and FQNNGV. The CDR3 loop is CASRPLFRVTSGTDTQYF. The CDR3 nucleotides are TGTGCCAGCAGACCCCTCTTCAGGGTGACTAGTGGAACAGATACGCAGTATTTT. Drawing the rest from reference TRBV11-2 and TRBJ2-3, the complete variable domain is EAGVAQSPRYKIIEKRQSVAFWCNPISGHATLYWYQQILGQGPKLLIQFQNNGVVDDSQLPKDRFSAERLKGVDSTLKIQPAKLEDSAVYLCASRPLFRVTSGTDTQYFGPGTRLTVL.